This TCR beta chain originates from a study of blood T cell repertoires in COVID-19. Study overall: Italy, Spain and the United States were the sources of the convalescent and acute COVID-19 samples. The analysed material was cDNA or gDNA that came from T cells, B-cell-depleted T cells, or PBMCs.

As originally analysed: Reference gene primer amplification yielded estimated nucleated cell counts. Using immunoSEQ multiplex PCR, the repertoire was profiled, and TCRdb retains in-frame clones only, with some absent. V, J and clone size are taken as reported in that table, and D and trimming were inferred from the DNA itself. The repertoire holds some 190,000 clones, with about 85% as singletons. CDR3 length: 15 amino acids. Trimming took 1 base from V and 6 from J, leaving 14 bases between them. Looked up from germline, CDR1 is LNHNV and CDR2 is YYDKDF (reference sequence). In its sample, this clone was seen once.

The chain joins TRBV15 to TRBJ2-3; D might be TRBD2 (6 bases). The sequenced sample was peripheral blood. The clonotype comes from a woman of 80 years or more with acute or convalescent COVID-19. CDR3: CATSRGSSGGDTQYF. The CDR3 DNA sequence: TGTGCCACCAGCAGAGGTAGCTCCGGAGGGGATACGCAGTATTTT.